These 26 T cell receptor beta chains were sequenced from one sample in a study of control samples from healthy donors and cancer patients. Clones were read by immunoSEQ multiplex PCR, and TCRdb kept only the in-frame ones, dropping some. This sample has more than 100,000 clones, with 80% to 95% found just once. The sample consisted of blood. These receptors were collected from a man aged 18 to 35 in good health.

This clone was counted once. The J gene is TRBJ2-1, the V gene TRBV9; D gene unclear. Per germline, CDR1 SGDLS and CDR2 YYNGEE. V dropped 2 bases and J dropped 7 bases, with 10 bases sitting between them. The CDR3 length is 13 residues. CDR3 sequence (DNA): TGTGCCAGCAGCGTCTTCTTGGCAAATGAGCAGTTCTTC. It yields the protein CASSVFLANEQFF.

The gene calls are TRBV5-6 and TRBJ1-5, with TRBD1 as a possible D gene (6 bases). V was clipped by 5 bases and J by 4 bases, with 13 bases between them. The germline gives CDR1 SGHDT, CDR2 YYEEEE. This CDR3 region has 14 residues. CDR3 amino acids: CASSGWGPNQPQHF. The CDR3, as DNA: TGTGCCAGCAGTGGGTGGGGGCCGAATCAGCCCCAGCATTTT.

The V gene is TRBV10-3, the J gene TRBJ1-1, with TRBD1 identical over 8 bases. CDR1 is ENHRY, CDR2 SYGVKD, per germline. This CDR3 has 14 amino acids. Losses at the gene ends were 4 bases for V and 7 bases for J; bases not matched to a gene: 8. This chain's CDR3 is CAISGQGKDFEAFF. The CDR3 DNA sequence: TGTGCCATCAGTGGACAGGGGAAGGACTTTGAAGCTTTCTTT.

The chain links TRBV19 to TRBJ1-6; D unclear. V was trimmed by 5 bases and J by 7 bases, leaving 9 bases between them. The germline V gene encodes CDR1 LNHDA and CDR2 SQIVND (reference sequence). This CDR3 has 13 residues. The CDR3 region is CASSPALNSPLHF. CDR3 sequence (DNA): TGTGCCAGTAGTCCGGCCCTCAATTCACCCCTCCACTTT.

The genes are TRBV30 and TRBJ1-2; weak D call: TRBD1 (6 bases). The V end was cut by 5 bases, the J end by 4 bases, with 11 bases between. CDR3 length: 12 residues. Germline CDR1 GTSNPN, CDR2 SVGIG (reference sequence). The CDR3 nucleotides read TGTGCCTGGTGGAGACAGGTCTATGGCTACACCTTC. Translating it yields CAWWRQVYGYTF. Looking up the rest from reference TRBV30 and TRBJ1-2 gives the full variable domain: SQTIHQWPATLVQPVGSPLSLECTVEGTSNPNLYWYRQAAGRGLQLLFYSVGIGQISSEVPQNLSASRPQDRQFILSSKKLLLSDSGFYLCAWWRQVYGYTFGSGTRLTVV.

The genes are TRBV2 and TRBJ2-3; D gene ambiguous. From germline, CDR1 is SNHLY and CDR2 FYNNEI. Trimming removed 6 bases from V and 7 bases from J, with 8 bases in between. This CDR3 contains 11 residues. This CDR3 reads CASSNTNTQYF. The CDR3 DNA follows: TGTGCCAGCAGCAATACTAATACGCAGTATTTT.

CDR3 sequence reads: CASSLGVWVDQPQHF. The CDR3 DNA reads TGTGCCAGCAGTCTAGGCGTTTGGGTGGATCAGCCCCAGCATTTT. V is TRBV28 and J is TRBJ1-5; D remains ambiguous. V was shortened by 5 bases and J by 5 bases, with 16 bases between the two germline ends. The CDR3 extends over 15 amino acids. Per the germline V gene, CDR1 is MDHEN and CDR2 is SYDVKM. The whole variable domain, remainder taken from reference TRBV28 and TRBJ1-5, is DVKVTQSSRYLVKRTGEKVFLECVQDMDHENMFWYRQDPGLGLRLIYFSYDVKMKEKGDIPEGYSVSREKKERFSLILESASTNQTSMYLCASSLGVWVDQPQHFGDGTRLSIL.

The chain couples TRBV4-2 to TRBJ1-2, with a weak D call TRBD1 (6 bases). The CDR3 is made up of 17 amino acids. In germline, CDR1 is LGHNA, CDR2 YNFKEQ. Deletions cut 4 bases from V and 3 bases from J, with 21 bases between. The CDR3, as DNA: TGTGCCAGCAGCCCCGGACAAGGCGGGACAACCGACTATGGCTACACCTTC. As protein: CASSPGQGGTTDYGYTF.

This chain links TRBV7-3 with TRBJ2-2; D assignment may be TRBD1 or TRBD2 (5 bases each). The V end lost 5 bases, the J end lost 6 bases, and 16 bases lay between the germline ends. CDR1 is SGHTA and CDR2 is FQGTGA in the germline V gene. The CDR3 extends over 15 amino acids. CDR3 coding DNA: TGTGCCAGCAGCCCCTGGGACGGGGCCCCCGGGGAGCTGTTTTTT. It encodes CASSPWDGAPGELFF.

The V and J genes are TRBV4-1 and TRBJ2-7, with 7 bases matching TRBD2. J gave up 5 bases and V 0 bases, and 7 bases lay outside the gene matches. Germline V CDR1 and CDR2: MGHRA, YSYEKL. There are 15 residues in the CDR3. The CDR3 loop is CASSQDRGTKDEQYF. CDR3 DNA sequence: TGCGCCAGCAGCCAAGATCGGGGGACTAAGGACGAGCAGTACTTC.

A single count supports this clone. The chain carries TRBV28 and TRBJ2-5; 7 bases match TRBD1. V lost 8 bases and J lost 5; bases outside the gene matches: 11. The CDR3 has 14 amino acids. Looked up from germline, CDR1 is MDHEN and CDR2 is SYDVKM. The CDR3 sequence is CASGSSGGRETQYF. DNA for the CDR3: TGTGCCAGCGGGTCATCAGGGGGACGGGAGACCCAGTACTTC.

This clone was counted a single time. The rearrangement uses TRBV30 and TRBJ1-1; the D is unclear. Germline lookup yields CDR1 GTSNPN and CDR2 SVGIG (reference sequence). The CDR3 is 12 amino acids. The V and J ends lost 3 bases and 8 bases respectively, with 13 bases between them. The CDR3 nucleotides are TGTGCCTGGAGCTCGTGGGCGGGGGAAGCTTTCTTT. As protein: CAWSSWAGEAFF.

This rearrangement joins TRBV21-1 to TRBJ2-7. TRBV21-1 is classified as a pseudogene. The CDR3 is made up of 17 amino acids. The CDR3 reads CASSKGHRGQDFYEQYF. CDR3 coding DNA: TGTGCCAGCAGCAAAGGGCACCGGGGGCAGGATTTTTACGAGCAGTACTTC.

V is TRBV6-5 and J is TRBJ2-1; 10 bases line up with TRBD2. The CDR3 runs 13 residues. The trim removed 10 bases at V and 9 bases at J, leaving 9 bases unmatched. From germline, CDR1 is MNHEY and CDR2 SVGAGI. CDR3 in DNA: TGTGCCACCCAGCGGGAGGGCCGGTTTGAGCAGTTCTTC. Its translation is CATQREGRFEQFF.

The chain recombines TRBV13 with TRBJ2-5; 10 bases are a match to TRBD2. Germline V gene data show CDR1 as PRHDT and CDR2 as FYEKMQ (reference sequence). This CDR3 region has 14 residues. J lost 4 bases, V lost 2 bases, and 1 base had no gene match. Here the CDR3 DNA reads TGTGCCAGCAGCTTAAGACTAGCGGGAGAGACCCAGTACTTC. Its protein product is CASSLRLAGETQYF.

The chain joins TRBV6-5 to TRBJ2-7, with D possibly being TRBD1 (6 bases). Germline V lookup: CDR1 MNHEY, CDR2 SVGAGI. With 5 bases removed from V and 3 bases from J, the gap between germline ends came to 11 bases. The CDR3 totals 13 residues. CDR3 in DNA: TGTGCCAGCAGTCAGAGGACAGTCTACGAGCAGTACGTC. It encodes CASSQRTVYEQYV.

The genes are TRBV5-1 and TRBJ2-2; 8 bases map to TRBD1. The CDR3 loop spans 16 amino acids. Germline CDR1 reads SGHRS; CDR2 reads YFSETQ. J was trimmed by 4 bases and V by 4 bases; bases with no gene match: 9. The CDR3 reads CASSTMDRVTTGELFF. The DNA for the CDR3 is TGCGCCAGCAGCACCATGGACAGGGTAACCACCGGGGAGCTGTTTTTT.

This rearrangement joins TRBV30 to TRBJ1-2; D is uncertain. V lost 3 bases and J 13 bases, leaving 18 bases between the germline ends. The CDR3 covers 12 residues. Germline loops: CDR1 GTSNPN, CDR2 SVGIG (reference sequence). CDR3 bases: TGTGCCTGGAGAGCTGACTTGATTCGCCTCACCTTC. Encoded protein: CAWRADLIRLTF.

The genes are TRBV7-2 and TRBJ2-2; D is ambiguous. Germline V gives CDR1 SGHTA, CDR2 FQGNSA. The CDR3 runs to 11 residues. The V and J ends lost 5 bases and 4 bases respectively, with 2 bases between them. CDR3 bases: TGTGCCAGCAGCATCACCGGGGAGCTGTTTTTT. Encoded protein: CASSITGELFF. Variable domain in full (rest from reference TRBV7-2 and TRBJ2-2): GAGVSQSPSNKVTEKGKDVELRCDPISGHTALYWYRQSLGQGLEFLIYFQGNSAPDKSGLPSDRFSAERTGGSVSTLTIQRTQQEDSAVYLCASSITGELFFGEGSRLTVL.

This clone was seen once. V and J are TRBV28 and TRBJ2-5; D call uncertain. V gave up 2 bases and J gave up 5 bases, with 12 bases separating them. CDR1 and CDR2 from the germline V gene are MDHEN and SYDVKM. This CDR3 is 14 amino acids long. As DNA, the CDR3 is TGTGCCAGCAGTTTAGATGGGGTCCGGGAGACCCAGTACTTC. It specifies CASSLDGVRETQYF.

The chain links TRBV28 to TRBJ1-6; TRBD1 aligns across 11 bases. Trimming removed 1 base from V and 10 bases from J; junction bases left unmatched: 6. Germline CDR1 reads MDHEN; CDR2 reads SYDVKM. The CDR3 contains 16 residues. CDR3 sequence: CASSLYQGQGESPLHF. The CDR3 region has the DNA TGTGCCAGCAGTTTATACCAGGGACAGGGGGAATCACCCCTCCACTTT.

The count of this clone is one. The chain employs TRBV19 and TRBJ2-2; TRBD1 aligns across 7 bases. CDR3 size: 13 residues. Germline assignment: CDR1 LNHDA and CDR2 SQIVND (reference sequence). Trimming removed 8 bases from V and 0 bases from J; junction bases left unmatched: 0. This CDR3 is CASGTANTGELFF. CDR3 DNA: TGTGCCAGTGGGACAGCGAACACCGGGGAGCTGTTTTTT.

This rearrangement joins TRBV15 to TRBJ2-3; a possible D gene is TRBD1 (5 bases). The CDR3 spans 15 residues. V was clipped by 6 bases and J by 1 base, with 14 bases between them. Germline-derived CDR1 and CDR2 are LNHNV and YYDKDF (reference sequence). CDR3 amino acids: CATRDGHLRTDTQYF. The CDR3 region has the DNA TGTGCCACCAGGGATGGACACCTGCGCACAGATACGCAGTATTTT.

V is TRBV11-3 and J is TRBJ1-2; possibly TRBD1 for D (6 bases). CDR1 and CDR2 from the germline V gene are SGHNT and YENEEA. The CDR3 covers 17 residues. The V and J ends lost 4 bases and 0 bases respectively, with 18 bases between them. CDR3 coding DNA: TGTGCCAGCAGCTCCGCCTCGGGGACACCCGCTAACTATGGCTACACCTTC. It encodes CASSSASGTPANYGYTF.

The chain couples TRBV30 to TRBJ1-2; D gene uncertain. The CDR3 consists of 11 residues. Per the germline V gene, CDR1 is GTSNPN and CDR2 is SVGIG (reference sequence). V shed 3 bases and J shed 6 bases, with 8 bases lying between them. The CDR3 nucleotides read TGTGCCTGGAGAGGGTTGGATGGCTACACCTTC. Its protein is CAWRGLDGYTF.

The rearrangement uses TRBV12-3 or TRBV12-4 and TRBJ2-5; D is perhaps TRBD2 (6 bases). The V gene lost 1 base and the J gene lost 5 bases, with 8 bases spanning the gap. The CDR3 is made up of 13 amino acids. This CDR3 is CASSLGGGETQYF. CDR3 coding DNA: TGTGCCAGCAGTTTAGGTGGGGGGGAGACCCAGTACTTC.